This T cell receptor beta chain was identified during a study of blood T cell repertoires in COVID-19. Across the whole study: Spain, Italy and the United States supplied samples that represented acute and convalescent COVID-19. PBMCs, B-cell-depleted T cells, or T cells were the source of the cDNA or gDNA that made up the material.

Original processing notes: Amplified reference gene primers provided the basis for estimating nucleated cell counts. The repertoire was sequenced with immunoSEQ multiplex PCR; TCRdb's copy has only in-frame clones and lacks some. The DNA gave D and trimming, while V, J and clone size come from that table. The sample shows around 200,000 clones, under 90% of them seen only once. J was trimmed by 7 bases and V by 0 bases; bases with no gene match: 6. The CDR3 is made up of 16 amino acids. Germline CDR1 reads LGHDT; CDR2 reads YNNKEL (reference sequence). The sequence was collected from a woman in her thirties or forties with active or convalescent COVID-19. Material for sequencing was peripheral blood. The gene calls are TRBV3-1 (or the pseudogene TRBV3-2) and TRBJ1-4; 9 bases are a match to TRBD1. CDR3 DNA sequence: TGTGCCAGCAGCCAAGAAATTTGGGACAGGGCTGAAAAACTGTTTTTT. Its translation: CASSQEIWDRAEKLFF.